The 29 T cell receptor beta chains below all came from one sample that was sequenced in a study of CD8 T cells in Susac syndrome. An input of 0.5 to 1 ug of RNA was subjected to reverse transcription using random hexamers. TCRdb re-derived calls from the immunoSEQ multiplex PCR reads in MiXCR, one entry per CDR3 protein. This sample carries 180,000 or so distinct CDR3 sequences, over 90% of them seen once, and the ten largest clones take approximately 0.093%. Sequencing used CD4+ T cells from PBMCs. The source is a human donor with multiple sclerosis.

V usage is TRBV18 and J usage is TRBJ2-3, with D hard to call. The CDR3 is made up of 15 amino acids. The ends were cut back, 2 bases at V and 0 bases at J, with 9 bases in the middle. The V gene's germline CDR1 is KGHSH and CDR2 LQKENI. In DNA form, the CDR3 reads TGTGCCAGCTCACCAGTCGGGTCCAGCACAGATACGCAGTATTTT. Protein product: CASSPVGSSTDTQYF.

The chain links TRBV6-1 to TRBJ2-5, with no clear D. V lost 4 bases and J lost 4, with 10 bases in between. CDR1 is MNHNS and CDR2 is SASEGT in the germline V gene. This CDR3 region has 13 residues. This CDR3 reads CASSGRAAETQYF. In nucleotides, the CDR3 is TGTGCCAGCAGTGGAAGGGCAGCAGAGACCCAGTACTTC.

CDR3 nucleotides: TGTGCCAGCGGAACTGACACCACGGGGATTAATTCACCCCTCCACTTT. Its translation: CASGTDTTGINSPLHF. The chain combines TRBV6-6 with TRBJ1-6, with unresolved D. Germline V gene lookup returns CDR1 MNHNY and CDR2 SVGAGI (reference sequence). V lost 8 bases and J 6 bases, leaving 20 bases between the germline ends. The CDR3 has 16 residues.

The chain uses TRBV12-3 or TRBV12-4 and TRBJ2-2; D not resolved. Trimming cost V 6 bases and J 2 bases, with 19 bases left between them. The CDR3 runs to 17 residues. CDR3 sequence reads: CASRTTFRLTNTGELFF. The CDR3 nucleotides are TGTGCCAGCAGGACCACGTTTCGGCTAACCAACACCGGGGAGCTGTTTTTT.

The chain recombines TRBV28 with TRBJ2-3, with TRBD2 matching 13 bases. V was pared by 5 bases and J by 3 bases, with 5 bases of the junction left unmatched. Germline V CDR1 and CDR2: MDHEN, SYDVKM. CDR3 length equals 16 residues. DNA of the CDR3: TGTGCCAGCAGTATACTAGCGGGAGGGATAACAGATACGCAGTATTTT. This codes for CASSILAGGITDTQYF.

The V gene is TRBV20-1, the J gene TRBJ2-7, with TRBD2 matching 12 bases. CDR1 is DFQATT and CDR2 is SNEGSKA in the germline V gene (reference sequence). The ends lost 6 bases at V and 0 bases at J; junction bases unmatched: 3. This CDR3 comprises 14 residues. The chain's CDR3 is CSAWTSGDSYEQYF. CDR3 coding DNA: TGCAGTGCCTGGACTAGCGGGGACTCCTACGAGCAGTACTTC.

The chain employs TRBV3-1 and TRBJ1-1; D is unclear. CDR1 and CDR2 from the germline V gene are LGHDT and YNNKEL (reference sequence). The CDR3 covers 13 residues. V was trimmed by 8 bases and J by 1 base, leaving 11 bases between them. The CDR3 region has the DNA TGTGCCAGCCAGAGGGCGCGGAACACTGAAGCTTTCTTT. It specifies CASQRARNTEAFF.

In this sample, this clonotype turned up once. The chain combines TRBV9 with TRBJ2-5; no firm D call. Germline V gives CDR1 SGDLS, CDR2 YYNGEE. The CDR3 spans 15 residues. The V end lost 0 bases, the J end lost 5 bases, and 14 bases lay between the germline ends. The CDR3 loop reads CASSVDGHLGETQYF. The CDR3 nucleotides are TGTGCCAGCAGCGTAGATGGTCACCTAGGCGAGACCCAGTACTTC.

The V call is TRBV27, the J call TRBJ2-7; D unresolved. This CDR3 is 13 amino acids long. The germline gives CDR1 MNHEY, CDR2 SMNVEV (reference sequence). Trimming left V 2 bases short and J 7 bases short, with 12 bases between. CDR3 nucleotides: TGTGCCAGCAGTTTAAGGTCCGCTCGAGAGCAGTACTTC. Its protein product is CASSLRSAREQYF.

CDR3 amino acids: CASKANYGYTF. The CDR3 nucleotides are TGTGCCAGCAAGGCCAACTATGGCTACACCTTC. The rearrangement joins TRBV2 to TRBJ1-2; D is unresolved. V was pared by 7 bases and J by 2 bases, with 5 bases between. The germline CDR1 and CDR2 sequences are SNHLY and FYNNEI. The length of the CDR3 is 11 residues.

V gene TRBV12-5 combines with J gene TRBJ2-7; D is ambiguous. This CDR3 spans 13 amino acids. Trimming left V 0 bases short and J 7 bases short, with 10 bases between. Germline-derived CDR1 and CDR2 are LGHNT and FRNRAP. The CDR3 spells CASGLVGLEEQYF. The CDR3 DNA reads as TGTGCTAGTGGTTTGGTAGGGTTGGAGGAGCAGTACTTC.

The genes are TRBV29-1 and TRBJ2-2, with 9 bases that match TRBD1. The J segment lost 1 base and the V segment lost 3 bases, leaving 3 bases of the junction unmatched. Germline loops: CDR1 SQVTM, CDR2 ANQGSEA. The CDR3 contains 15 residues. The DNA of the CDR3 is TGCAGCGTTGAGCACAGGGGGCGGAACACCGGGGAGCTGTTTTTT. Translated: CSVEHRGRNTGELFF.

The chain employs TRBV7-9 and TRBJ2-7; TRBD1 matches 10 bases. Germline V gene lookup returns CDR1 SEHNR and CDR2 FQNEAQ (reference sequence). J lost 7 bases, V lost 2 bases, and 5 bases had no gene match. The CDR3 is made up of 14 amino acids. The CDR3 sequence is CASSLWDRGLEQYF. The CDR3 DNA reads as TGTGCCAGCAGCTTATGGGACAGGGGACTGGAGCAGTACTTC.

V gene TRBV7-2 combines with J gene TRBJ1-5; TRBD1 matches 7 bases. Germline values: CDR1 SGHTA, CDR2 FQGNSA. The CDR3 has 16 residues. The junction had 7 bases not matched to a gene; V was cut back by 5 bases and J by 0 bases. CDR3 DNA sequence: TGTGCCAGCAGCCAGGGGGGCCCCTATAGCAATCAGCCCCAGCATTTT. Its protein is CASSQGGPYSNQPQHF.

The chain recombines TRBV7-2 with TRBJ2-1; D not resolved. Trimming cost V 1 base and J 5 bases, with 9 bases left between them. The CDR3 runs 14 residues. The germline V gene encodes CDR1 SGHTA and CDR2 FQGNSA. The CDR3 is CASSLGRQNNEQFF. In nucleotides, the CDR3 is TGTGCCAGCAGCTTAGGGCGGCAGAACAATGAGCAGTTCTTC.

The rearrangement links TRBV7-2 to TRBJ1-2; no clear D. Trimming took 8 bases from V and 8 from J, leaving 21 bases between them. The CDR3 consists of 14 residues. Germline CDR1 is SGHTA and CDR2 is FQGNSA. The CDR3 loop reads CASRVGHLTGGYTF. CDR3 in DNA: TGTGCCAGCCGCGTAGGGCATCTAACGGGCGGCTACACCTTC. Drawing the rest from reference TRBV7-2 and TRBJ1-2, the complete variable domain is GAGVSQSPSNKVTEKGKDVELRCDPISGHTALYWYRQSLGQGLEFLIYFQGNSAPDKSGLPSDRFSAERTGGSVSTLTIQRTQQEDSAVYLCASRVGHLTGGYTFGSGTRLTVV.

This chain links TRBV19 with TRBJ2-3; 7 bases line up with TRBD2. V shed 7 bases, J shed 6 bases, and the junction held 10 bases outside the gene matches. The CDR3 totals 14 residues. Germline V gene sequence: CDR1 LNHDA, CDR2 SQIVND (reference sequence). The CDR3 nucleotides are TGTGCCAGTAAAGAGCGGGACGGCTTGGATACGCAGTATTTT. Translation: CASKERDGLDTQYF.

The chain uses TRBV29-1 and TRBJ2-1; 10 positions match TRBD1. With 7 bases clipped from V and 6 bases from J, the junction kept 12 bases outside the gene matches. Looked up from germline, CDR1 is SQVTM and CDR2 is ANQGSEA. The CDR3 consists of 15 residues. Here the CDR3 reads CSGSSGTGATNEQFF. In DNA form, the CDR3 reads TGCAGCGGTAGTTCCGGGACAGGGGCGACCAATGAGCAGTTCTTC.

The CDR3 DNA is TGTGCCAGCAGTGAAGCGCAGCGGGTGGGCAATCAGCCCCAGCATTTT. Translated: CASSEAQRVGNQPQHF. The chain combines TRBV6-1 with TRBJ1-5, with unresolved D. V shed 0 bases and J shed 2 bases, with 11 bases lying between them. Germline V lookup: CDR1 MNHNS, CDR2 SASEGT. The CDR3 extends over 16 amino acids.

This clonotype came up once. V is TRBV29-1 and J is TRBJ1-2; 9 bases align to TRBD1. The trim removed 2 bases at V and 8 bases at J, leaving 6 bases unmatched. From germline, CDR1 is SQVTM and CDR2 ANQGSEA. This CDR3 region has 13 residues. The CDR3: CSVERTGARGYTF. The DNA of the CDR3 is TGCAGCGTTGAACGGACAGGGGCCCGCGGCTACACCTTC.

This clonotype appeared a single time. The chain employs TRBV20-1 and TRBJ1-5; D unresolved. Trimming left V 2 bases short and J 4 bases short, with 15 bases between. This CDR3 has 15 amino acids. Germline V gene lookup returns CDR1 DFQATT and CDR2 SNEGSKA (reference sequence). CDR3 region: CSARKRESDNQPQHF. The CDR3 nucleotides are TGCAGTGCTAGAAAACGGGAGAGCGATAATCAGCCCCAGCATTTT.

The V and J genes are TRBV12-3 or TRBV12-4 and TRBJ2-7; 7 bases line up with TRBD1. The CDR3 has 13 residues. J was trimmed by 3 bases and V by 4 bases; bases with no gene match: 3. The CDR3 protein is CASSSRDSYEQYF. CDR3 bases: TGTGCCAGCAGTTCCCGGGACAGCTACGAGCAGTACTTC.

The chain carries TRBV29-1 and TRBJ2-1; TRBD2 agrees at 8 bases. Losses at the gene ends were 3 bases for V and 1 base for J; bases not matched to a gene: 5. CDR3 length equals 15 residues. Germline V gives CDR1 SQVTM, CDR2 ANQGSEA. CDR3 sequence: CSVDSSSGSYNEQFF. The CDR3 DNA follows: TGCAGCGTTGATAGCTCTAGCGGGTCCTACAATGAGCAGTTCTTC.

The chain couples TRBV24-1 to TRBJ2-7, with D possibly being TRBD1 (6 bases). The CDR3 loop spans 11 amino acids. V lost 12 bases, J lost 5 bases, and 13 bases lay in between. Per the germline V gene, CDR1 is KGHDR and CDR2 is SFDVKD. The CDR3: CAPPKGDEQYF. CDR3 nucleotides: TGTGCCCCGCCAAAGGGGGACGAGCAGTACTTC.

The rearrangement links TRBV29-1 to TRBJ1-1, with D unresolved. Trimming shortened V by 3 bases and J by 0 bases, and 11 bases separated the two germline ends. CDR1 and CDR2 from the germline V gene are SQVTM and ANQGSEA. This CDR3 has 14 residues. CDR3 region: CSVDAPAMNTEAFF. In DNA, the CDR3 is TGCAGCGTTGATGCGCCGGCGATGAACACTGAAGCTTTCTTT. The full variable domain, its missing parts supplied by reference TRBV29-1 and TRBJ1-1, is SAVISQKPSRDICQRGTSLTIQCQVDSQVTMMFWYRQQPGQSLTLIATANQGSEATYESGFVIDKFPISRPNLTFSTLTVSNMSPEDSSIYLCSVDAPAMNTEAFFGQGTRLTVV.

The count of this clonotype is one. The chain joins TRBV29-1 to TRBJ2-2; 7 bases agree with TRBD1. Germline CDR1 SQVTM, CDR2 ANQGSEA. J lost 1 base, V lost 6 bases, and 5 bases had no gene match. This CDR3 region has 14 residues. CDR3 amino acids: CSVGGQVNTGELFF. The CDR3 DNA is TGCAGCGTGGGCGGACAGGTGAACACCGGGGAGCTGTTTTTT.

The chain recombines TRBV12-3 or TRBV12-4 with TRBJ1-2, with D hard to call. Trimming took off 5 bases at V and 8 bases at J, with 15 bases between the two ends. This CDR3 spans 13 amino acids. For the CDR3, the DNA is TGTGCCAGCAGTCTCCAGACCTACCGGGGCTACACCTTC. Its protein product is CASSLQTYRGYTF.

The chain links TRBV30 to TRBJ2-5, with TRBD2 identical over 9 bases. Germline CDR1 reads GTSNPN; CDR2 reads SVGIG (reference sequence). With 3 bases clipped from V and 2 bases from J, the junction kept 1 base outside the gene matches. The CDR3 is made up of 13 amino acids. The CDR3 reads CAWRTSGQETQYF. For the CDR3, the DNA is TGTGCCTGGAGGACTAGCGGACAAGAGACCCAGTACTTC.

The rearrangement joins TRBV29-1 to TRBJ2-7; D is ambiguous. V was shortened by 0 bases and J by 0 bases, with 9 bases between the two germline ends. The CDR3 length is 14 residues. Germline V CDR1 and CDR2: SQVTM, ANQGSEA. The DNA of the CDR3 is TGCAGCGTTGAAGATCGAGGTAACTCCTACGAGCAGTACTTC. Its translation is CSVEDRGNSYEQYF.